This section outlines one T cell receptor (beta chain) sequence together with its context. Its antigen is currently unknown. Patients with uncontrolled infections, other autoimmune diseases, pregnancy or lactation were excluded. Amplification of TCR beta CDR3 regions was performed using RNA transcripts as template. First-round RT-PCR targeting the TCR CDR3 was performed with the HTBI primer set. From the multiplex PCR reads, TCRdb called clonotypes with MiXCR, one entry per CDR3 protein. This sample has 550,000 to 700,000 distinct CDR3 sequences, with around 45% found just once. Trimming took 2 bases from V and 12 from J, leaving 5 bases between them. CDR3 length: 10 amino acids. This sample is part of a study of T cells in Graves' hyperthyroidism and ophthalmopathy. Study-level results: Blood held most thyroid clonotypes expanded above 0.001 frequency.

The specimen sequenced was peripheral blood or thyroid tissue (not recorded which). The chain uses TRBV12-3 or TRBV12-4 and TRBJ2-1; a possible D gene is TRBD1 (5 bases). The sequence was obtained from an adult woman with Graves' disease, either hyperthyroidism or ophthalmopathy (not recorded which). CDR3 sequence reads: CASSLQGQFF. CDR3 DNA sequence: TGTGCCAGCAGTTTACAGGGGCAGTTCTTC.